This record covers a single TCR beta chain. Its specificity is not known. The sample has other DNA sequences that encode this CDR3 too. The entry originates in a study of cytomegalovirus exposure and HLA in healthy donors. Study-wide findings and caveats: Because they were indistinguishable, some V segments, including TRBV6-2 and TRBV6-3, were excluded. DRB1 had the most TCR associations and HLA-C the fewest, a later analysis found, with rates varying by HLA locus. It was reported in a later analysis that an Asian-associated ancestry cluster showed fewer N-insertions than the 666-donor mean. HLA alleles showed associations with 16,951 TCR beta sequences in a later analysis, at a 0.05 false discovery rate.

With 60 Vbeta and 13 Jbeta primers, the PCR was carried out. Profiling relied on immunoSEQ multiplex PCR, and the TCRdb table lists in-frame clones only, not all of them. The top ten hold 1.5% to 2% of the sample, which has approximately 260,000 clones, about four fifths seen once. Per germline, CDR1 MNHEY and CDR2 SVGAGI. The CDR3 is 15 residues long. J lost 1 base, V lost 2 bases, and 1 base had no gene match. Sequenced input: PBMCs. The V and J genes are TRBV6-5 and TRBJ2-7; 11 bases map to TRBD2. The clonotype originates from a woman aged 35 to 49 in good health and CMV-seropositive. CDR3 in DNA: TGTGCCAGCAGTTACGGGACTAGCGGATCCTACGAGCAGTACTTC. Translating it yields CASSYGTSGSYEQYF.